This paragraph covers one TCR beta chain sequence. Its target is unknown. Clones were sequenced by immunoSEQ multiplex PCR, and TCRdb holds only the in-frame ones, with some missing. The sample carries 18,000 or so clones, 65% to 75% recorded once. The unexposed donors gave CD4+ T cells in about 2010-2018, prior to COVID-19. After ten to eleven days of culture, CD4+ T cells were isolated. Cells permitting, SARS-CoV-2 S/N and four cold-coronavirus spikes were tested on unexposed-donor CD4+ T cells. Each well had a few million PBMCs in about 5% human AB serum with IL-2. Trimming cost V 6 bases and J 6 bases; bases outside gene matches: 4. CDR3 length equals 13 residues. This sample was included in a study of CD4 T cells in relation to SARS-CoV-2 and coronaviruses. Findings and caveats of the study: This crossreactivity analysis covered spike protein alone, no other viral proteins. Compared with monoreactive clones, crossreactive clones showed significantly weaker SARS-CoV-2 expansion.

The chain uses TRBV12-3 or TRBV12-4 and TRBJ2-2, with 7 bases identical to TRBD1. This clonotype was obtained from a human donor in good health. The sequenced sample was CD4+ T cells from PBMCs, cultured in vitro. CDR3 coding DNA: TGTGCCAGCAGATCGCAGGGGGCCGGGGAGCTGTTTTTT. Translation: CASRSQGAGELFF.